The 2 T cell receptor beta chains below come from one sample, sequenced in a study of response to subunit inactivated influenza vaccine. TCRdb passed the RT-PCR reads through MiXCR, listing each CDR3 protein once. The sample yields under 500,000 distinct CDR3 sequences, approximately 11% seen once. The sequencing used PBMCs from blood, collected around seven weeks after vaccination. The receptors were gathered from a man aged 45 to 65 who received an inactivated influenza vaccine.

The chain joins TRBV7-9 to TRBJ2-3; no reliable D call. Looked up from germline, CDR1 is SEHNR and CDR2 is FQNEAQ (reference sequence). The CDR3 has 14 residues. V lost 5 bases, J lost 4 bases, and 13 bases lay in between. The CDR3 region has the DNA TGTGCCAGCAGCCCCGATACCCGAGCAGATACGCAGTATTTT. Its translation is CASSPDTRADTQYF.

The chain uses TRBV12-3 or TRBV12-4 and TRBJ2-7; perhaps TRBD2 as D (6 bases). With 7 bases removed from V and 3 bases from J, the gap between germline ends came to 19 bases. There are 15 residues in the CDR3. The CDR3 DNA reads TGTGCCAGCACCCTAACCGGGACTTTAAGCTACGAGCAGTACTTC. Translating gives CASTLTGTLSYEQYF.